The TCR beta chain under discussion was sequenced for a study of cytomegalovirus exposure and HLA in healthy donors. Broader study findings: TCR beta V- and J-gene trimming was later associated with a missense DCLRE1C variant.

Turning to this clone: Its antigen is as yet unknown.

The PCR was carried out with 60 Vbeta primers and 13 Jbeta primers. Original data processing: A follow-up analysis tallied 70 million to 80 million unique TCR beta chains, roughly 11 million shared. Some clones are missing from TCRdb's copy, which holds only in-frame ones; the method was immunoSEQ multiplex PCR. V and J calls and clone size come straight from that table; D and trimming were deduced from the DNA. This sample has 150,000 to 200,000 clones, with 70% to 85% found just once. V dropped 0 bases and J dropped 2 bases, with 10 bases sitting between them. CDR1 and CDR2 from the germline V gene are KGHSH and LQKENI. The CDR3 consists of 15 residues.

J is TRBJ2-5 and V is TRBV18, with a weak D call TRBD2 (5 bases). Sequencing was carried out using PBMCs. This TCR came from a girl aged 2 to 9 in good health and CMV-seropositive. CDR3 nucleotide sequence: TGTGCCAGCTCACCACCTGGGCGGGCGCAAGAGACCCAGTACTTC. Protein: CASSPPGRAQETQYF.